This passage covers 23 T cell receptor beta chains from one sample sequenced in a study of vaccination and CD4 T cells after COVID-19. The antigens of these receptors remain unknown. Treatment defined: 10-day PBMC culture with coronavirus spike peptide pools or control peptides (ViraFEST assay). One should note that the unexposed donor's CD4+ T cells were collected before the COVID-19 pandemic (2011-2018). Sequencing of the DNA from cultured CD4+ T cells was carried out with the Oncomine TCR Beta short-read assay. TCRdb independently ran MiXCR on the PCR reads; one entry per CDR3 protein. The profile covers about 6,600 distinct CDR3 sequences, with under 65% appearing a single time and 40% to 50% taken by the ten largest. What was sequenced was CD4+ T cells from blood, cultured in vitro. Receptor source: a human donor in good health.

In this sample, this clonotype turned up a few times. In DNA form, the CDR3 reads TGTGCCACCAGCAGACAGGGGGAAAAACTGTTTTTT. Its translation: CATSRQGEKLFF. The chain couples TRBV15 to TRBJ1-4; a possible D gene is TRBD1 (6 bases). The CDR3 runs 12 residues. Per germline, CDR1 LNHNV and CDR2 YYDKDF (reference sequence). Trimming took off 2 bases at V and 8 bases at J, with 6 bases between the two ends. The variable domain in full, with the rest retrieved from reference TRBV15 and TRBJ1-4, is DAMVIQNPRYQVTQFGKPVTLSCSQTLNHNVMYWYQQKSSQAPKLLFHYYDKDFNNEADTPDNFQSRRPNTSFCFLDIRSPGLGDTAMYLCATSRQGEKLFFGSGTQLSVL.

The V and J genes are TRBV5-1 and TRBJ1-1, with D possibly TRBD1 on 5 matching bases. The CDR3 has 12 residues. V was cut by 7 bases and J by 1 base, with 8 bases left in between. Germline lookup yields CDR1 SGHRS and CDR2 YFSETQ. CDR3 nucleotides: TGCGCCAGCGGCAGGGAGAACACTGAAGCTTTCTTT. This sequence encodes CASGRENTEAFF.

The genes are TRBV10-2 and TRBJ1-5; 8 nucleotides line up with TRBD1. After removal of 5 bases from V and 0 bases from J, the junction contained 3 bases not matched to a gene. There are 15 residues in the CDR3. Germline CDR1 and CDR2: WSHSY and SAAADI. CDR3 in amino acids: CASSRGQDSNQPQHF. In nucleotides, the CDR3 is TGCGCCAGCAGTAGGGGACAGGATAGCAATCAGCCCCAGCATTTT.

This sequence joins TRBV6-4 and TRBJ2-2; D is possibly TRBD1 or TRBD2 (5 bases each). The germline gives CDR1 MRHNA, CDR2 SNTAGT. The CDR3 loop spans 17 amino acids. The ends were cut back, 4 bases at V and 3 bases at J, with 18 bases in the middle. CDR3 nucleotide sequence: TGTGCCAGCAGTGCCTCCGGGGACCCCGAGGACACCGGGGAGCTGTTTTTT. It translates to CASSASGDPEDTGELFF.

This clonotype was counted a few times. The chain is built from TRBV6-1 and TRBJ1-2; no reliable D call. The CDR3 runs 11 residues. Germline V gene data show CDR1 as MNHNS and CDR2 as SASEGT. The ends were cut back, 8 bases at V and 2 bases at J, with 6 bases in the middle. CDR3 protein: CASEPNYGYTF. The CDR3 DNA reads TGTGCCAGCGAGCCCAACTATGGCTACACCTTC.

This clonotype was seen a handful of times. CDR3 bases: TGTGCCAGCAGTTACCCGCGGCAGGGAGGGACTGAAGCTTTCTTT. It is translated as CASSYPRQGGTEAFF. This chain connects TRBV6-5 to TRBJ1-1; TRBD1 might be the D (5 bases). The CDR3 extends over 15 amino acids. The V gene's germline CDR1 is MNHEY and CDR2 SVGAGI. The ends were cut back, 2 bases at V and 5 bases at J, with 15 bases in the middle.

This clonotype was seen a few times. V is TRBV6-5 and J is TRBJ2-2; D is perhaps TRBD1 or TRBD2 (6 bases each). V lost 0 bases and J lost 10, with 18 bases in between. CDR3 length: 16 residues. The germline gives CDR1 MNHEY, CDR2 SVGAGI. CDR3 residues: CASSYSISPWGAELFF. As DNA, the CDR3 is TGTGCCAGCAGTTACTCGATTTCCCCGTGGGGGGCGGAGCTGTTTTTT.

By sample fraction, this clonotype is medium-sized. The chain uses TRBV7-9 and TRBJ2-1; D is perhaps TRBD1 (6 bases). The germline V gene encodes CDR1 SEHNR and CDR2 FQNEAQ (reference sequence). V lost 7 bases, J lost 7 bases, and 20 bases lay in between. The CDR3 sequence is 15 residues long. CDR3 in DNA: TGTGCCAGCATGATTCTGGGGGCTTCGCAGAATGAGCAGTTCTTC. Protein product: CASMILGASQNEQFF. Full variable domain (rest looked up from reference TRBV7-9 and TRBJ2-1): DTGVSQNPRHKITKRGQNVTFRCDPISEHNRLYWYRQTLGQGPEFLTYFQNEAQLEKSRLLSDRFSAERPKGSFSTLEIQRTEQGDSAMYLCASMILGASQNEQFFGPGTRLTVL.

The chain carries TRBV5-4 and TRBJ2-7; the D gene could be TRBD1 or TRBD2 (5 bases each). The CDR3 totals 15 residues. Germline V gene data show CDR1 as SGHNT and CDR2 as YYREEE (reference sequence). Trimming pared 3 bases from V and 3 bases from J, leaving 16 bases between. The CDR3 DNA sequence: TGTGCCAGCAGCTGGGATCCGGGGCCTAGCTACGAGCAGTACTTC. Residues: CASSWDPGPSYEQYF.

This chain connects TRBV20-1 to TRBJ1-1; D is unclear. From germline, CDR1 is DFQATT and CDR2 SNEGSKA (reference sequence). The ends were cut back, 1 base at V and 6 bases at J, with 12 bases in the middle. The CDR3 covers 13 residues. The CDR3 bases are TGCAGTGCTAGAGTGACCCTTCTTCCTGAAGCTTTCTTT. Protein product: CSARVTLLPEAFF.

J is TRBJ2-1 and V is TRBV19, with D unclear. This CDR3 is built from 12 residues. The germline CDR1 and CDR2 sequences are LNHDA and SQIVND (reference sequence). V was clipped by 3 bases and J by 5 bases, with 5 bases between them. As DNA, the CDR3 is TGTGCCAGTAGTATGCTCCACAATGAGCAGTTCTTC. Translation: CASSMLHNEQFF.

This clonotype was seen only a few times. This chain uses TRBV6-1 with TRBJ1-5; TRBD1 aligns across 9 bases. Unmatched junction bases numbered 2, after V lost 6 bases and J lost 2 bases. The length of the CDR3 is 14 residues. Germline V gene sequence: CDR1 MNHNS, CDR2 SASEGT. This CDR3 reads CASRGDRGNQPQHF. As DNA, the CDR3 is TGTGCCAGCAGGGGGGACAGGGGCAATCAGCCCCAGCATTTT.

The chain combines TRBV19 with TRBJ2-3; TRBD2 matches 7 bases. V shed 5 bases, J shed 5 bases, and the junction held 10 bases outside the gene matches. This CDR3 region has 15 residues. The germline V gene encodes CDR1 LNHDA and CDR2 SQIVND (reference sequence). CDR3 DNA: TGTGCCAGTAGTTGGTCTAGCGGACACCAAGATACGCAGTATTTT. This gives the protein CASSWSSGHQDTQYF.

This rearrangement joins TRBV4-3 to TRBJ1-2, with unresolved D. Germline assignment: CDR1 LGHNA and CDR2 YSLEER. V shed 2 bases and J shed 7 bases, with 11 bases lying between them. The CDR3 loop spans 13 amino acids. The CDR3 reads CASSQQQIGGYTF. CDR3 nucleotides: TGCGCCAGCAGCCAACAACAGATTGGTGGCTACACCTTC.

J is TRBJ2-5 and V is TRBV5-8; D is unresolved. CDR3 size: 12 residues. Trimming pared 2 bases from V and 4 bases from J, leaving 6 bases between. Looked up from germline, CDR1 is SGHTS and CDR2 is YDEGEE. DNA of the CDR3: TGTGCCAGCAGCTTCTCTGTAGAGACCCAGTACTTC. This sequence encodes CASSFSVETQYF.

The chain has TRBV6-1 and TRBJ1-4; D possibly corresponds to TRBD1 (6 bases). This CDR3 has 12 amino acids. CDR1 and CDR2 from the germline V gene are MNHNS and SASEGT. V dropped 11 bases and J dropped 5 bases, with 12 bases sitting between them. This CDR3 is CAVGAPNEKLFF. The CDR3 DNA reads as TGTGCCGTGGGGGCGCCGAATGAAAAACTGTTTTTT.

This clonotype was seen only a few times. The chain links TRBV15 to TRBJ1-6; a weak D match, TRBD1 (5 bases). The CDR3 sequence is 13 residues long. The germline gives CDR1 LNHNV, CDR2 YYDKDF (reference sequence). Trimming took off 4 bases at V and 10 bases at J, with 11 bases between the two ends. The CDR3 region has the DNA TGTGCCACCAGCAATAGGGGAGGGTCACCCCTCCACTTT. Residues: CATSNRGGSPLHF. Looking up the rest from reference TRBV15 and TRBJ1-6 gives the full variable domain: DAMVIQNPRYQVTQFGKPVTLSCSQTLNHNVMYWYQQKSSQAPKLLFHYYDKDFNNEADTPDNFQSRRPNTSFCFLDIRSPGLGDTAMYLCATSNRGGSPLHFGNGTRLTVT.

The rearrangement joins TRBV7-9 to TRBJ1-6, with no clear D. The CDR3 covers 12 residues. V shed 8 bases and J shed 5 bases, with 7 bases lying between them. Germline values: CDR1 SEHNR, CDR2 FQNEAQ (reference sequence). The CDR3 is CASGDNNSPLHF. The CDR3, as DNA: TGTGCCAGCGGGGATAATAATTCACCCCTCCACTTT.

The J gene is TRBJ1-5, the V gene TRBV6-1; D might be TRBD1 (6 bases). This CDR3 spans 15 amino acids. V shed 5 bases and J shed 7 bases, with 18 bases lying between them. CDR1 is MNHNS, CDR2 SASEGT, per germline. The CDR3 DNA follows: TGTGCCAGCAGTCCCGTCGGGGGGCCGGTACAGCCCCAGCATTTT. It codes for CASSPVGGPVQPQHF.

CDR3 protein: CASGNRLREAGGTQYF. The CDR3 DNA reads TGTGCCAGCGGTAATAGGTTGCGGGAGGCTGGGGGGACCCAGTACTTC. The rearrangement links TRBV6-2 or TRBV6-3 to TRBJ2-5; TRBD2 agrees at 8 bases. CDR3 length: 16 amino acids. Per the germline V gene, CDR1 is MNHEY and CDR2 is SVGEGT. V was clipped by 8 bases and J by 7 bases; unmatched bases: 18.

The chain links TRBV20-1 to TRBJ2-2; D may be TRBD2 (6 bases). Germline assignment: CDR1 DFQATT and CDR2 SNEGSKA (reference sequence). CDR3 size: 12 residues. Trimming removed 0 bases from V and 7 bases from J, with 6 bases in between. CDR3 amino acids: CSAREGGGELFF. The CDR3 DNA sequence: TGCAGTGCTAGAGAGGGGGGCGGGGAGCTGTTTTTT.

In this sample, this clonotype turned up a few times. V and J are TRBV7-8 and TRBJ2-1; a weak D match, TRBD1 (6 bases). Trimming cost V 1 base and J 3 bases, with 10 bases left between them. Germline values: CDR1 SGHVS, CDR2 FQNEAQ. The CDR3 contains 15 residues. The CDR3 DNA reads as TGTGCCAGCAGCTTAGTGAGGGGGAACTACAATGAGCAGTTCTTC. It is translated as CASSLVRGNYNEQFF.

This clonotype was seen a few times. This CDR3 is CASSRELGVPHF. The CDR3 DNA follows: TGTGCCAGCAGCCGGGAGCTAGGGGTCCCCCACTTT. This chain joins TRBV11-1 and TRBJ1-6, with a tentative D call TRBD1 (5 bases). Germline V gene sequence: CDR1 SGHAT, CDR2 FQDESV (reference sequence). The CDR3 totals 12 residues. Trimming removed 5 bases at V and 18 bases at J, with 17 bases between.